The source of this T cell receptor beta chain is a study of blood T cell repertoires in COVID-19. As processed by the authors: Nucleated cell number was recorded as an estimate derived from reference gene primer amplification. Some clones are missing from TCRdb's copy, which holds only in-frame ones; the method was immunoSEQ multiplex PCR. The V and J calls and clone size were taken over from that table, and D and trimming were inferred from the DNA. The profile covers some 160,000 clones, with 80% appearing a single time and approximately 3% taken by the ten largest. The receptor was isolated from a woman aged 60-75 years who had recovered from COVID-19. The material sequenced was PBMCs or T cells enriched from blood (not recorded which).

Here the CDR3 reads CASSLRGGPQHF. CDR3 coding DNA: TGTGCCAGCAGCTTACGGGGAGGGCCCCAGCATTTT. The V gene is TRBV5-4, the J gene TRBJ1-5, with D hard to call. CDR1 is SGHNT, CDR2 YYREEE, per germline (reference sequence). The CDR3 is made up of 12 amino acids. Trimming stripped 2 bases from V and 9 bases from J, with 9 bases between.